This TCR beta chain was obtained from a study of T cell responses to AZD1222 COVID-19 vaccine. General observations from the study: A mostly white British donor set with more females was recruited, and clonal diversity was possibly underestimated.

The germline V gene has CDR1 MNHEY and CDR2 SVGAGI. The CDR3 length is 13 residues. Trimming removed 2 bases at V and 3 bases at J, with 7 bases between. A remark on this clone: Its antigen is as yet unknown.

TCRdb's copy holds only in-frame clones and misses some; the assay was immunoSEQ multiplex PCR. The sample shows more than 110,000 clones, 92% of them seen only once. The chain recombines TRBV6-5 with TRBJ1-2; D unclear. The specimen comprised peripheral blood, sampled on day 0 of AZD1222 vaccination. The receptor was isolated from an adult in good health. CDR3 loop: CASSYGEHYGYTF. The CDR3 DNA follows: TGTGCCAGCAGTTACGGGGAACACTATGGCTACACCTTC.